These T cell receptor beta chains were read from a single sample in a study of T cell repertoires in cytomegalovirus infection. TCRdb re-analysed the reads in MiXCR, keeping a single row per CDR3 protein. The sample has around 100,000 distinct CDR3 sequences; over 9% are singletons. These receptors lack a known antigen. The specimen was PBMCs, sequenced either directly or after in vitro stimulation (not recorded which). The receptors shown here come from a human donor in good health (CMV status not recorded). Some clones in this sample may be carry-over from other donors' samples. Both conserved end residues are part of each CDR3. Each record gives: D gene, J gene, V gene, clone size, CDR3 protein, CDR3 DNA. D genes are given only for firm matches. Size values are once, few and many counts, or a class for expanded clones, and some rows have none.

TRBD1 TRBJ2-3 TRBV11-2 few CASSLFGTGGADTQYF TGTGCCAGCAGCTTATTCGGGACAGGGGGCGCAGATACGCAGTATTTT
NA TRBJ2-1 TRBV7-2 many CASSFLGNEQFF TGTGCCAGCAGCTTCCTCGGGAATGAGCAGTTCTTC
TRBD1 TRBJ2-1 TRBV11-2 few CASSLDLLRDREYNEQFF TGTGCCAGCAGCTTAGATCTATTACGGGACAGGGAGTACAATGAGCAGTTCTTC
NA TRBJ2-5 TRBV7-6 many CASRGGTAVQETQYF TGTGCCAGCAGAGGGGGGACAGCCGTCCAAGAGACCCAGTACTTC
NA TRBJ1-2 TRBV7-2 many CASSLSIGQQYGYTF TGTGCCAGCAGCTTATCTATTGGACAGCAATATGGCTACACCTTC
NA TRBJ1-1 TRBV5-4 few CASSFTGGAPNTEAFF TGTGCCAGCAGCTTCACCGGAGGGGCCCCGAACACTGAAGCTTTCTTT
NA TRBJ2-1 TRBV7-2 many CASSFTNPYNEQFF TGTGCCAGCAGCTTTACTAATCCCTACAATGAGCAGTTCTTC
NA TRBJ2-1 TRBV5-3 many CARRPLRNDNEQFF TGTGCCAGAAGGCCCTTGAGGAATGACAATGAGCAGTTCTTC
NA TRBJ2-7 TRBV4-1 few CASSQEAGALTYEQYF TGCGCCAGCAGCCAAGAGGCGGGGGCCTTAACCTACGAGCAGTACTTC
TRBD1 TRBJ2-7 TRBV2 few CASSPGQGWHEQYF TGTGCCAGCAGTCCGGGACAGGGATGGCACGAGCAGTACTTC
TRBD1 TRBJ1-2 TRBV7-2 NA CASSLTGTGMDYGYTF TGTGCCAGCAGCCTCACCGGGACAGGGATGGACTATGGCTACACCTTC
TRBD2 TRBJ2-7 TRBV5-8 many CASKPPGTSSYEQYF TGTGCCAGCAAGCCGCCCGGGACTAGCAGCTACGAGCAGTACTTC
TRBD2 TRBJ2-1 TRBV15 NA CATSRPPGLAGSYATYNEQFF TGTGCCACCAGCAGACCCCCGGGACTAGCGGGGAGTTATGCAACCTACAATGAGCAGTTCTTC
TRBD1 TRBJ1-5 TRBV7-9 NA CASSLFSGQGGNQPQHF TGTGCCAGCAGCTTATTTTCGGGACAGGGAGGAAATCAGCCCCAGCATTTT
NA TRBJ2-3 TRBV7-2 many CASSLAGRLGVGTDTQYF TGTGCCAGCAGCTTAGCAGGTCGACTCGGGGTCGGCACAGATACGCAGTATTTT
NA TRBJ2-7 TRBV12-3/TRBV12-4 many CASSPATRYKQYF TGTGCCAGCAGTCCCGCTACTAGGTACAAGCAGTACTTC
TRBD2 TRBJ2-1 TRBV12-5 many CASGSLAGMDEQFF TGTGCTAGTGGTTCACTAGCGGGAATGGATGAGCAGTTCTTC
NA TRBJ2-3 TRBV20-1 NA CSASGATDTQYF TGCAGTGCTAGCGGGGCCACAGATACGCAGTATTTT
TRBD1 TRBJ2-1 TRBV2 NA CASSEQGESYNEQFF TGTGCCAGCAGTGAACAGGGGGAAAGTTACAATGAGCAGTTCTTC
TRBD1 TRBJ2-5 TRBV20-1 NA CSARDGGQVTTQYF TGCAGTGCTAGAGATGGGGGACAGGTTACGACCCAGTACTTC
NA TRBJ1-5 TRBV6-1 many CASSEARGSSNQPQHF TGTGCCAGCAGTGAAGCAAGGGGAAGTAGCAATCAGCCCCAGCATTTT
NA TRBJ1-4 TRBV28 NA CAAQGEKLFF TGTGCCGCCCAGGGTGAAAAACTGTTTTTT
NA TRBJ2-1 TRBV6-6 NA CASSFRTPSRDEQFF TGTGCCAGCAGTTTTCGGACTCCTTCGCGGGATGAGCAGTTCTTC
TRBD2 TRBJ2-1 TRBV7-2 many CASSLDSGSRNEQFF TGTGCCAGCAGCTTAGATAGCGGGAGTAGGAATGAGCAGTTCTTC
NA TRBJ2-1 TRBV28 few CASSSPPKGLDEQFF TGTGCCAGCAGTTCTCCCCCAAAGGGCCTCGATGAGCAGTTCTTC
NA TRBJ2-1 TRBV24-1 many CATSDRDLPNSYNEQFF TGTGCCACCAGTGATCGCGACTTACCAAACTCCTACAATGAGCAGTTCTTC
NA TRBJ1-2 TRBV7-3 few CASSPVGGFGYTF TGTGCCAGCAGCCCAGTAGGGGGATTTGGCTACACCTTC
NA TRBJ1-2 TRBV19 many CASSNTIAGGLRGYTF TGTGCCAGTAGTAATACCATTGCTGGGGGATTGCGAGGCTACACCTTC
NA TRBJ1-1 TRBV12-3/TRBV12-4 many CASSLQEGTEAFF TGTGCCAGCAGTCTCCAGGAGGGAACTGAAGCTTTCTTT
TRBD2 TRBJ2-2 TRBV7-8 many CASTERWSREGPGELFF TGTGCCAGCACCGAGAGGTGGTCGCGGGAGGGCCCCGGGGAGCTGTTTTTT
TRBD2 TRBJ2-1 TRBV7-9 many CASSTTPRLAGARNEQFF TGTGCCAGCAGCACTACACCCCGACTAGCGGGAGCGCGAAATGAGCAGTTCTTC
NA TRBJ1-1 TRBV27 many CASSPLGWTVNTEAFF TGTGCCAGCAGTCCCCTTGGGTGGACAGTCAACACTGAAGCTTTCTTT
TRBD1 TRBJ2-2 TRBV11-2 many CASSLDPAGGFTGELFF TGTGCCAGCAGCTTAGATCCGGCAGGGGGCTTCACCGGGGAGCTGTTTTTT
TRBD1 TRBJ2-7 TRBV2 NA CASSQDQGASEQYF TGTGCCAGCAGTCAAGACCAGGGGGCTAGTGAGCAGTACTTC
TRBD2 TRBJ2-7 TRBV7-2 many CASSTRLAGDEQYF TGTGCCAGCAGCACACGACTAGCGGGAGACGAGCAGTACTTC
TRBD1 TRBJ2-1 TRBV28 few CASSFVAPGQSTGSYNEQFF TGTGCCAGCAGTTTTGTAGCGCCGGGACAGAGTACAGGGTCCTACAATGAGCAGTTCTTC
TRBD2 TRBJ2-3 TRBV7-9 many CASSFGLAGFTDTQYF TGTGCCAGCAGCTTTGGACTAGCGGGTTTCACAGATACGCAGTATTTT
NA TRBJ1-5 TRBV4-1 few CASSQDPNQPQHF TGCGCCAGCAGCCAGGACCCCAATCAGCCCCAGCATTTT
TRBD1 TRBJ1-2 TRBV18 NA CASSQAGQGIDYGYTF TGTGCCAGCTCACAGGCGGGACAGGGGATTGACTATGGCTACACCTTC
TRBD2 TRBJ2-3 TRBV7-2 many CASSLGLAVTDTQYF TGTGCCAGCAGCTTAGGGCTAGCGGTCACAGATACGCAGTATTTT
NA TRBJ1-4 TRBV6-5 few CASSRDKIKLFF TGTGCCAGCAGCCGCGATAAAATAAAACTGTTTTTT
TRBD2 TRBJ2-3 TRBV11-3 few CASSLDRAGGRHTQYF TGTGCCAGCAGCTTAGATAGGGCGGGAGGGCGCCATACGCAGTATTTT
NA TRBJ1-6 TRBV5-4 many CASSLEGAYNSPLHF TGTGCCAGCAGCTTGGAGGGTGCTTATAATTCACCCCTCCACTTT
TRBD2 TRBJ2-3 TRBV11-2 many CASSLEGGRFGDTQYF TGTGCCAGCAGCTTAGAGGGCGGGAGGTTCGGGGATACGCAGTATTTT
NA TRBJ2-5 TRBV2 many CASAPGLASRGGETQYF TGTGCCAGCGCGCCGGGGCTAGCGAGTAGAGGAGGGGAGACCCAGTACTTC
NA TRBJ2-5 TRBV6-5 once CATRAMQETQYF TGTGCCACTAGGGCAATGCAGGAGACCCAGTACTTC
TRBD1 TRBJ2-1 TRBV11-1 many CASSYRGTTHNEQFF TGTGCCAGCAGCTACAGGGGGACCACTCACAATGAGCAGTTCTTC
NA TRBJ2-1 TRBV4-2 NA CASSQGGDNEQFF TGTGCCAGCAGCCAAGGTGGGGACAATGAGCAGTTCTTC
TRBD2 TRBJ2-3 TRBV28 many CASSPPGGRAGSDTQYF TGTGCCAGCAGTCCCCCTGGCGGGAGGGCCGGATCAGATACGCAGTATTTT
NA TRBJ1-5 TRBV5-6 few CASSLEGGIKPQHF TGTGCCAGCAGCTTGGAAGGAGGGATAAAGCCCCAGCATTTT
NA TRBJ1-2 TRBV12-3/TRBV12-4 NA CASSWDEANYGYTF TGTGCCAGCAGTTGGGACGAGGCTAACTATGGCTACACCTTC
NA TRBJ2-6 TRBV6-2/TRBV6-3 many CASKTRSSGANVLTF TGTGCCAGCAAAACCCGAAGCTCTGGGGCCAACGTCCTGACTTTC
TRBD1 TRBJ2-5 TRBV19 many CASSIYRGRETQYF TGTGCCAGTAGTATATACAGGGGGAGAGAGACCCAGTACTTC
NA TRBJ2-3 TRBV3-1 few CASSQEFRGTDTQYF TGTGCCAGCAGCCAAGAATTTCGGGGCACAGATACGCAGTATTTT
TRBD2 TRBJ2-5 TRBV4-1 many CASRRLAGVARETQYF TGCGCCAGCAGGCGACTAGCGGGAGTCGCTCGGGAGACCCAGTACTTC
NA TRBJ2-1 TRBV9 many CASSVVWGVEQFF TGTGCCAGCAGCGTAGTTTGGGGGGTGGAGCAGTTCTTC
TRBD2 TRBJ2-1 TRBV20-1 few CSAIPGLVWNEQFF TGCAGTGCAATTCCGGGACTAGTATGGAATGAGCAGTTCTTC
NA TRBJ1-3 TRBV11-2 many CASSLDGSGGHSGNTIYF TGTGCCAGCAGCTTAGACGGTTCTGGGGGCCACTCTGGAAACACCATATATTTT
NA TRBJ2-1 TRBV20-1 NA CSARGLGISYNEQFF TGCAGTGCTAGAGGTCTCGGGATCTCCTACAATGAGCAGTTCTTC